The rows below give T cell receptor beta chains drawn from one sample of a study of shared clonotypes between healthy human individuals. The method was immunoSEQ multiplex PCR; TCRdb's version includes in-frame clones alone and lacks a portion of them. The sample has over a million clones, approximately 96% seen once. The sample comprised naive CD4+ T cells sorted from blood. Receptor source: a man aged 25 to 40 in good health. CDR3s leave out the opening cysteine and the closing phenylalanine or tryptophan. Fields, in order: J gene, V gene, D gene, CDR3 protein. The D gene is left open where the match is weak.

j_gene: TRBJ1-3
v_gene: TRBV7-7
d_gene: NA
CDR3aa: ASSPLDASSGNTIY

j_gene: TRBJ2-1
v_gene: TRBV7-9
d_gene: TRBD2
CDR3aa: ASSLVGLVSYNEQF

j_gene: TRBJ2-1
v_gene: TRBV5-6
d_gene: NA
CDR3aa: ASSLARFLTSSYNEQF

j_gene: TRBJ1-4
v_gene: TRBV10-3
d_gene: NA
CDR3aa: AISGGYEKLF

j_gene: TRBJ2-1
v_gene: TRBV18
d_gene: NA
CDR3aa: ASSPGGAMRQF

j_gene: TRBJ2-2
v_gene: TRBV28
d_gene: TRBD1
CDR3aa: ASSWDRTNTGELF

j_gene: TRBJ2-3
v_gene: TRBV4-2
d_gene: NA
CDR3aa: ASSQDRRIDTDTQY

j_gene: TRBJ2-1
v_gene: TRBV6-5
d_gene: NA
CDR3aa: ASRRGNEQF

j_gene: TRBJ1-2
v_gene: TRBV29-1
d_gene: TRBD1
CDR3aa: SVADRVYGYT

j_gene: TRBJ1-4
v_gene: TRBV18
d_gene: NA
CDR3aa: ASSTGGLQKLF

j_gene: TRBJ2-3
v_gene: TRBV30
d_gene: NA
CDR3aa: AWSPRDLDTRQY

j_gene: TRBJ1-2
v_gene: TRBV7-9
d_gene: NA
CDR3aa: ASDLGGANYGYT

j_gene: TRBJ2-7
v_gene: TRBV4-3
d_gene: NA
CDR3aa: ASSQLTRDGDYEQY

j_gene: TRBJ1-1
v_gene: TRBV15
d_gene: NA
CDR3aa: ATSRAGETAEAF

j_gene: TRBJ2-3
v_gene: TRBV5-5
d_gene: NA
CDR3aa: ASSLVSTDTQY

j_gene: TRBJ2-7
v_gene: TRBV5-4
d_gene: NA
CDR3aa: ASSLSEEQY

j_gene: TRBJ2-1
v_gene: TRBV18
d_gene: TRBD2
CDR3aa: ASSPGGGPYNEQF

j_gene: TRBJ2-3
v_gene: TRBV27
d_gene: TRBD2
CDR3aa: ASSSPTGRLAKSDTQY

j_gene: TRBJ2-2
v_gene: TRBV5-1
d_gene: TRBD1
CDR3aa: ASSPRGPHTGELF

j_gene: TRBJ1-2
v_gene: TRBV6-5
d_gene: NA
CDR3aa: ASSRGSHYGYT

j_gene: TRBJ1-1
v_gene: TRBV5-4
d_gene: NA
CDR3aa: ASSFKTEAF

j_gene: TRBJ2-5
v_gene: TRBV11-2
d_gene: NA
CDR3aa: ASSPGEVQETQY

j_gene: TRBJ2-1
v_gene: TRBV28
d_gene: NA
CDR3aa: ASVDYYNEQF